This note documents a single T cell receptor (beta chain) sequence. Its antigen is as yet unknown. This sample is part of a study of post-analysis software for immune sequencing data. Across the whole study: Progressive-relapsing, secondary progressive and relapsing-remitting multiple sclerosis were among the disease courses included. Findings and limits, study-wide: Patients had higher frequencies than controls of about 5 TRBV segments, including TRBV5-6, TRBV5-1 and TRBV20-1. Multiple sclerosis was associated with a significant reduction in normalized Chao1 diversity relative to controls. F-measure co-clustering was strong for batch-matched samples.

Deletions cut 2 bases from V and 1 base from J, with 15 bases between. This CDR3 comprises 16 residues. In germline, CDR1 is SGHRS, CDR2 YFSETQ. Each TCR beta cDNA library carried unique molecular identifiers. MiXCR, run by TCRdb on the PCR reads, gives a single entry per CDR3 protein. The table includes about 820,000 distinct CDR3 sequences, approximately 53% detected once. The chain joins TRBV5-1 to TRBJ1-2; a weak D match, TRBD1 (6 bases). Input material: blood. The receptor was derived from a girl aged 10-17 years with multiple sclerosis. CDR3 amino acids: CASSLTPADSNYGYTF. CDR3 nucleotide sequence: TGCGCCAGCAGCTTAACCCCGGCGGACAGTAACTATGGCTACACCTTC. The whole variable domain, filled in from reference TRBV5-1 and TRBJ1-2, reads KAGVTQTPRYLIKTRGQQVTLSCSPISGHRSVSWYQQTPGQGLQFLFEYFSETQRNKGNFPGRFSGRQFSNSRSEMNVSTLELGDSALYLCASSLTPADSNYGYTFGSGTRLTVV.